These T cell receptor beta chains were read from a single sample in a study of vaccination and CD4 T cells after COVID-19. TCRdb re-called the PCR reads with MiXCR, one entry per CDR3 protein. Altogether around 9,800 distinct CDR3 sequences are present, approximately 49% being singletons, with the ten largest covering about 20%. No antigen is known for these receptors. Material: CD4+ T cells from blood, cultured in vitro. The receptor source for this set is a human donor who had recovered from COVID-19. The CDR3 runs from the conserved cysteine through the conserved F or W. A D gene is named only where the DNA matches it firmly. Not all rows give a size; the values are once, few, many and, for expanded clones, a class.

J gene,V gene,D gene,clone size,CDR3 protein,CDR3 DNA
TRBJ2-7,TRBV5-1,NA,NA,CASSLGQGKGYEQYF,TGCGCCAGCAGCTTGGGCCAGGGGAAAGGTTACGAGCAGTACTTC
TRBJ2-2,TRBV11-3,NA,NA,CASSFGVWGQRNTGELFF,TGTGCCAGCAGCTTTGGCGTATGGGGGCAAAGGAACACCGGGGAGCTGTTTTTT
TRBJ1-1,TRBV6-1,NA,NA,CASSLTKNTEAFF,TGTGCCAGCAGCCTTACAAAGAACACTGAAGCTTTCTTT
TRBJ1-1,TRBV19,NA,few,CASAGRGANTEAFF,TGTGCCAGCGCCGGTCGCGGCGCGAACACTGAAGCTTTCTTT
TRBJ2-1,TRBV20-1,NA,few,CSASVRGYEQFF,TGCAGTGCCTCGGTCCGGGGGTATGAGCAGTTCTTC
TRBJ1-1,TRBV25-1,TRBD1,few,CASSGPGTGRTEAFF,TGTGCCAGCAGTGGCCCCGGGACAGGGCGCACTGAAGCTTTCTTT
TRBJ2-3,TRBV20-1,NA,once,CSAFRSGGMAQYF,TGCAGTGCCTTCCGGAGCGGAGGGATGGCGCAGTATTTT
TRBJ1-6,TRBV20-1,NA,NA,CSARMELSSYNSPLHF,TGCAGTGCTAGAATGGAGCTTAGCTCCTATAATTCACCCCTCCACTTT
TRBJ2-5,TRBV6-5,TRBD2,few,CASSYSGTSGQETQYF,TGTGCCAGCAGTTACTCCGGGACTAGCGGGCAAGAGACCCAGTACTTC
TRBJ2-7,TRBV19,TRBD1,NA,CASSKPGQGAHEQYF,TGTGCCAGTAGTAAACCGGGACAGGGGGCCCACGAGCAGTACTTC
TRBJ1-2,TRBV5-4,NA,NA,CASSPGVEAYGYTF,TGTGCCAGCAGCCCTGGCGTGGAGGCATATGGCTACACCTTC
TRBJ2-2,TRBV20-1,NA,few,CSARATGELFF,TGCAGTGCTAGAGCCACCGGGGAGCTGTTTTTT
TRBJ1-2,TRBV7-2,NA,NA,CASSLGQSLKYGYTF,TGTGCCAGCAGCTTAGGACAGAGTCTCAAATATGGCTACACCTTC
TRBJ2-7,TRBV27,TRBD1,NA,CATAGQGDEQYF,TGTGCCACGGCGGGACAGGGGGACGAGCAGTACTTC
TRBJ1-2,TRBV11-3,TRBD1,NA,CASSSGQGDYGYTF,TGTGCCAGCAGCTCAGGACAGGGAGACTATGGCTACACCTTC
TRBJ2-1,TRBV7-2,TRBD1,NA,CASSLGVGTGDNEQFF,TGTGCCAGCAGCTTAGGTGTTGGGACAGGGGACAATGAGCAGTTCTTC
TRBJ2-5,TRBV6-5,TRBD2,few,CASSYGPLAAGKTQYF,TGTGCCAGCAGTTATGGGCCACTAGCGGCCGGCAAGACCCAGTACTTC
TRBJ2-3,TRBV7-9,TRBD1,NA,CASSLDRGTDTQYF,TGTGCCAGCAGCTTAGACAGGGGGACAGATACGCAGTATTTT
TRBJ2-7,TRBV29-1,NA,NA,CSAWTASYEQYF,TGCAGCGCGTGGACGGCTTCCTACGAGCAGTACTTC
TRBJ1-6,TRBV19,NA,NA,CASSPTDRGALHF,TGTGCCAGTAGTCCGACGGACAGAGGGGCCCTCCACTTT
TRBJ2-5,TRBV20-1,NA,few,CSASGIKETQYF,TGCAGTGCTAGTGGGATTAAGGAGACCCAGTACTTC
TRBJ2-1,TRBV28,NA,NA,CASRGPYNEQFF,TGTGCCAGCAGGGGGCCCTACAATGAGCAGTTCTTC
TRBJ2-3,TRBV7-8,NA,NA,CASSFEGAGDTQYF,TGTGCCAGCAGCTTCGAGGGAGCGGGAGATACGCAGTATTTT
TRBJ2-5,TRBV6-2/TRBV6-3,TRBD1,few,CASSYLGTGGETQYF,TGTGCCAGCAGTTACTTAGGGACAGGGGGAGAGACCCAGTACTTC
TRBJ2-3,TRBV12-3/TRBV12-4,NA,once,CASDGRGSDTQYF,TGTGCCAGCGATGGCAGGGGATCAGATACGCAGTATTTT
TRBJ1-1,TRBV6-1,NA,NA,CASSERGFTEAFF,TGTGCCAGCAGTGAACGGGGTTTTACTGAAGCTTTCTTT
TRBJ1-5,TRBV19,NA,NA,CASSMSSSNQPQHF,TGTGCCAGTAGTATGTCTAGTAGCAATCAGCCCCAGCATTTT
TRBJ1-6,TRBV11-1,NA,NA,CASSPRTRNSPLHF,TGTGCCAGCAGCCCGCGGACTCGGAATTCACCCCTCCACTTT
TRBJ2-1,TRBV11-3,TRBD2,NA,CASAPVAGNEQFF,TGTGCCAGCGCGCCAGTAGCGGGGAATGAGCAGTTCTTC
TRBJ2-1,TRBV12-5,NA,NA,CASGLGGGIEQFF,TGTGCTAGTGGTTTAGGGGGGGGCATTGAGCAGTTCTTC
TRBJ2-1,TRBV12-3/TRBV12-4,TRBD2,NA,CASSLMVAGGNEQFF,TGTGCCAGCAGTTTAATGGTAGCGGGGGGCAATGAGCAGTTCTTC
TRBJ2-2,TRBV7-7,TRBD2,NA,CASSLAPVAGGQVGELFF,TGTGCTAGCAGCTTAGCGCCGGTTGCGGGAGGGCAGGTCGGGGAGCTGTTTTTT
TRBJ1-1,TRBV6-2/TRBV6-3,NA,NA,CASSRMNTEAFF,TGTGCCAGCAGCCGAATGAACACTGAAGCTTTCTTT
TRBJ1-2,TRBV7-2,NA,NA,CASSLEGEDYGYTF,TGTGCCAGCAGCTTAGAGGGGGAAGACTATGGCTACACCTTC
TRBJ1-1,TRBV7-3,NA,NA,CASSLNPGNTEAFF,TGTGCCAGCAGCTTAAATCCGGGGAACACTGAAGCTTTCTTT
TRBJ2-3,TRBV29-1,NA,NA,CSVRRPSTDTQYF,TGCAGCGTTCGGCGTCCGAGCACAGATACGCAGTATTTT
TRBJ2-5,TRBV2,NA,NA,CASSAFGDTREETQYF,TGTGCCAGCAGCGCCTTCGGTGACACTCGGGAGGAGACCCAGTACTTC
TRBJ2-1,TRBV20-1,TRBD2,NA,CSARDFAGADEQFF,TGCAGTGCTAGAGATTTTGCGGGAGCGGATGAGCAGTTCTTC
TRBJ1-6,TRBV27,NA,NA,CASSFSRNSPLHF,TGTGCCAGCAGTTTTTCGAGGAATTCACCCCTCCACTTT
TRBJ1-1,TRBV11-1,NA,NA,CASSPDVMNTEAFF,TGTGCCAGCAGCCCAGACGTCATGAACACTGAAGCTTTCTTT
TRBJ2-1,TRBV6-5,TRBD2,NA,CASSSPSGSNIGEQFF,TGTGCCAGCAGTTCCCCCAGCGGGAGCAATATCGGTGAGCAGTTCTTC
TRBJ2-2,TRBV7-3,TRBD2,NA,CASSPLAGATGELFF,TGTGCCAGCAGCCCTCTAGCGGGGGCCACCGGGGAGCTGTTTTTT
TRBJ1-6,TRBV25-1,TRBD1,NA,CASSQGAQNSPLHF,TGTGCCAGCAGTCAGGGGGCGCAGAATTCACCCCTCCACTTT
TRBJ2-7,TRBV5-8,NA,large,CASSLFGRSSYEQYF,TGTGCCAGCAGCCTTTTCGGGCGGAGCTCCTACGAGCAGTACTTC
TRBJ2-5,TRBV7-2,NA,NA,CASSLAGTLETQYF,TGTGCCAGCAGCTTAGCCGGGACATTGGAGACCCAGTACTTC
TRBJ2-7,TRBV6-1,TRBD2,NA,CASSPDGLAGTYEQYF,TGTGCCAGCAGTCCAGATGGACTAGCGGGCACCTACGAGCAGTACTTC